This T cell receptor (beta chain) was found in a study of shared clonotypes between healthy human individuals (dated by TCRdb to the early 2020s). In terms of the full investigation: A few men and two women, aged 18 to 49 years, made up the cohort. For each donor, CD4 naive and CD4 memory were each given three plates, CD8 naive was given two plates, and CD8 memory was given one plate. To estimate repertoire size and how much clonotype sharing occurs between individuals, the study deeply sequenced the blood TCR repertoires of about 5 healthy adults. To increase sequencing depth and limit assay-specific biases, TCR repertoire library preparation and sequencing were carried out by different laboratories using diverse techniques. Per donor, leukapheresis produced somewhere between about 0.94 and 9 billion PBMCs.

V gives up 8 bases and J gives up 14 bases, and the segment between their germline ends measures 18 bases. The CDR3 sequence holds 11 residues, the cysteine and phenylalanine included. The retained sequence is limited to the CDR3, 33 bases, with the frame set at the first base. Via the germline V gene, CDR1 is MDHEN and CDR2 SYDVKM. General study outcomes and caveats: Naive subsets generally had larger estimated clonotype richness than memory subsets did. Sampling was restricted to blood, and TCR repertoires in tissue are likely to differ from TCR repertoires in blood. Pairwise subsampling led to the expectation that sequencing depth would affect the degree of clonotype sharing among donors. Because the study included a small number of donors, the genetic and exposure-history diversity represented was limited. When a few donors were compared, the shared fraction of clonotypes was approximately 5% for naive CD4, approximately 3.3% for naive CD8, 2.3% for memory CD4, and 0.4% for memory CD8. Incomplete sequencing was indicated by rarefaction of sorted-subset datasets, despite the large sequencing depth. Higher generation probabilities were observed for clonotypes shared by all four sorted-subset donors than for non-shared clonotypes.

Using the deep immunoSEQ assay, TCR CDR3 regions were amplified from genomic DNA by multiplex PCR. For each cell subset, the extracted genomic DNA was distributed evenly across all wells of several immunoSEQ 96-well plates, and each plate served as one replicate. For sorted subsets, approximately 190 ng genomic DNA, equal to 25,000 to 35,000 T cell genomes, was loaded into each replicate PCR. The purified libraries were quantified using a Qubit 3.0 fluorometer, sized with a Bioanalyzer 2100, and then quantified again using the KAPA Library Quantification kit. Each immunoSEQ 96-well plate was sequenced on its own single-read 150-cycle Illumina NextSeq 550 flow cell. Per the source publication's procedure: Because only junctional sequences without quality scores were contained in the immunoSEQ output, filtering matching that applied to full-length reads could not be performed. To assign V/J genes and CDR3, sequences were annotated using PyIR, a Python wrapper for IgBLAST v1.9, with IMGT germline references. Reads with weak V/J assignments (E-value above 1e-6), missing CDR3, stop codons, out-of-frame junctions, or ambiguous translated residues were removed. V3J clonotypes were defined by identical inferred V gene, J gene, and CDR3 amino acid sequence. The percentage overlap between two repertoires was calculated by dividing the number of shared unique clonotypes by the size of the smaller repertoire. Three approaches were used to assess repertoire richness: RTK rarefaction, the Chao1 estimator, and Recon v2.1 estimates of unobserved clonotypes. For all TCRbeta clonotypes obtained by the gDNA method from several donors, generation probabilities were computed with OLGA. Not all clones reach the TCRdb copy of this immuneACCESS table, which keeps in-frame sequences only. Checked studies attribute under half of the gap to unresolved V genes and leave the rest unexplained. Clonal size and the V and J genes are those of that table, whereas D and trimming came from the DNA. Within this sample are around 600,000 clones, with more than 95% of them counted one time only. The top ten clones comprise around 0.06% of the sample.

On this clone itself: Its binding antigen is unknown. Nothing much larger sits one base from this clone, and base qualities are not available.

The donors were healthy, HIV-negative adults with no recently reported acute infections or vaccinations. Every donor was a Caucasian adult residing in Nashville, Tennessee, USA. CD4+ T cells were enriched through magnetic negative selection, after which naive cells were positively selected on CD45RA and the remaining negative fraction served as the memory subset. After blood collection by leukapheresis, PBMCs were isolated using Ficoll-Histopaque density gradient centrifugation and then cryopreserved in the vapor phase of liquid nitrogen. Analytical flow cytometry was used to check the purity and quantity of every magnetically sorted T cell population. Genomic DNA was isolated from each sorted fraction and quantified by UV absorbance on a Nanodrop 2000c.

The TCR was taken from a woman under 40 in good health. The sample comprised naive CD4+ T cells sorted from blood. The cell subset or site label corresponds to: CD45RA+ positively selected. The chain was built from TRBV28 and TRBJ1-1; possibly the D gene is TRBD1, per 5 matching bases. DNA sequence: TGTGCCAGCGGACCGCAGGGAGGACGCTTCTTT. This gives the protein CASGPQGGRFF.